Following are 14 T cell receptor beta chains from one sample sequenced in a study of blood T cell repertoires in COVID-19. Repertoires were generated with immunoSEQ multiplex PCR, while TCRdb's copy carries only in-frame clones and drops some. In the table there are under 200,000 clones, roughly 80% of which are singletons. The sample consisted of peripheral blood. The source is a woman in her sixties or seventies with COVID-19, enrolled during active disease.

This chain joins TRBV5-4 and TRBJ1-1, with D possibly matching TRBD1 (6 bases). V shed 4 bases and J shed 3 bases, with 13 bases lying between them. The germline V gene encodes CDR1 SGHNT and CDR2 YYREEE (reference sequence). The CDR3 runs 14 residues. Here the CDR3 DNA reads TGTGCCAGCAGCCCGGCGGACAGCGACACTGAAGCTTTCTTT. It translates to CASSPADSDTEAFF.

This clone was found once. The rearrangement links TRBV28 to TRBJ2-3; D is perhaps TRBD2 (6 bases). Trimming stripped 5 bases from V and 3 bases from J, with 15 bases between. There are 15 residues in the CDR3. Germline-derived CDR1 and CDR2 are MDHEN and SYDVKM. The CDR3 DNA is TGTGCCAGCAGTCGGAAAACTGGGGGGACAGATACGCAGTATTTT. Translating gives CASSRKTGGTDTQYF.

This chain uses TRBV7-3 with TRBJ2-3, with 8 bases that match TRBD2. The length of the CDR3 is 14 residues. The germline V gene has CDR1 SGHTA and CDR2 FQGTGA. The ends lost 8 bases at V and 6 bases at J; junction bases unmatched: 10. As DNA, the CDR3 is TGTGCCAGCGGCCGTTCGGGGGGGCCCGATACGCAGTATTTT. Protein: CASGRSGGPDTQYF.

The rearrangement joins TRBV28 to TRBJ1-1, with D perhaps matching TRBD1 (6 bases). This CDR3 is built from 15 residues. V was trimmed by 6 bases and J by 5 bases, leaving 19 bases between them. Germline CDR1 is MDHEN and CDR2 is SYDVKM. CDR3 region: CASRSPGAGKTEAFF. The DNA for the CDR3 is TGTGCCAGCAGATCCCCAGGGGCAGGAAAAACTGAAGCTTTCTTT. Combining the CDR3 with reference TRBV28 and TRBJ1-1 gives the whole variable domain DVKVTQSSRYLVKRTGEKVFLECVQDMDHENMFWYRQDPGLGLRLIYFSYDVKMKEKGDIPEGYSVSREKKERFSLILESASTNQTSMYLCASRSPGAGKTEAFFGQGTRLTVV.

The chain is built from TRBV28 and TRBJ2-5; 8 positions agree with TRBD2. The length of the CDR3 is 15 residues. In germline, CDR1 is MDHEN, CDR2 SYDVKM. The V gene end was trimmed by 9 bases and the J gene end by 5 bases; junction bases not matched to a gene: 14. This chain's CDR3 is CASSTGGRRGETQYF. The CDR3 region has the DNA TGTGCCAGTAGTACGGGGGGGCGACGAGGGGAGACCCAGTACTTC.

This clone was seen a handful of times. The chain links TRBV6-4 to TRBJ2-1; 8 nucleotides agree with TRBD2. V was clipped by 8 bases and J by 7 bases; unmatched bases: 10. Germline CDR1 reads MRHNA; CDR2 reads SNTAGT. CDR3 length equals 14 residues. The CDR3 DNA is TGTGCCAGCTCCCCGAGCGGGAGTGTGAATGAGCAGTTCTTC. This gives the protein CASSPSGSVNEQFF.

This clone was seen only a few times. The CDR3 reads CSVEDSGEYGYTF. The CDR3 DNA follows: TGCAGCGTTGAAGATTCAGGGGAATATGGCTACACCTTC. The V and J genes are TRBV29-1 and TRBJ1-2; D may be TRBD1 (6 bases). This CDR3 has 13 amino acids. The V end lost 0 bases, the J end lost 5 bases, and 10 bases lay between the germline ends. Germline V gene lookup returns CDR1 SQVTM and CDR2 ANQGSEA. The whole variable domain, remainder taken from reference TRBV29-1 and TRBJ1-2, is SAVISQKPSRDICQRGTSLTIQCQVDSQVTMMFWYRQQPGQSLTLIATANQGSEATYESGFVIDKFPISRPNLTFSTLTVSNMSPEDSSIYLCSVEDSGEYGYTFGSGTRLTVV.

The rearrangement joins TRBV28 to TRBJ1-2; tentative D call: TRBD1 (6 bases). The V gene's germline CDR1 is MDHEN and CDR2 SYDVKM. Deletions cut 5 bases from V and 2 bases from J, with 18 bases between. The CDR3 spans 16 residues. CDR3 loop: CASSVTGFERNYGYTF. In DNA, the CDR3 is TGTGCCAGCAGTGTAACAGGGTTTGAAAGAAACTATGGCTACACCTTC.

The J gene is TRBJ1-4, the V gene TRBV28; D not certain. Trimming removed 2 bases from V and 8 bases from J, with 12 bases in between. CDR1 is MDHEN and CDR2 is SYDVKM in the germline V gene. The CDR3 length is 14 residues. The CDR3 DNA reads TGTGCCAGCAGTTTAGAGGGCTTGGGGGAAAAACTGTTTTTT. Amino acid sequence: CASSLEGLGEKLFF. Filled out from reference TRBV28 and TRBJ1-4, the complete variable domain reads DVKVTQSSRYLVKRTGEKVFLECVQDMDHENMFWYRQDPGLGLRLIYFSYDVKMKEKGDIPEGYSVSREKKERFSLILESASTNQTSMYLCASSLEGLGEKLFFGSGTQLSVL.

The chain carries TRBV11-3 and TRBJ2-3, with TRBD2 matching over 11 bases. The junction had 1 base not matched to a gene; V was cut back by 5 bases and J by 3 bases. The CDR3 has 14 residues. Germline CDR1 and CDR2: SGHNT and YENEEA. The CDR3 nucleotides are TGTGCCAGCAGCCTAGCGGGGGGAACAGATACGCAGTATTTT. Translation gives CASSLAGGTDTQYF.

The V gene is TRBV15, the J gene TRBJ1-2, with TRBD1 as a possible D gene (6 bases). V lost 0 bases and J 2 bases, leaving 16 bases between the germline ends. CDR3 length equals 17 residues. Germline V CDR1 and CDR2: LNHNV, YYDKDF (reference sequence). CDR3 amino acids: CATSRDQAGGRNYGYTF. The CDR3 region has the DNA TGTGCCACCAGCAGAGATCAGGCGGGGGGGCGCAACTATGGCTACACCTTC.

The rearrangement links TRBV28 to TRBJ1-4; 11 nucleotides line up with TRBD1. After removal of 4 bases from V and 7 bases from J, the junction contained 2 bases not matched to a gene. The CDR3 totals 14 residues. The germline V gene encodes CDR1 MDHEN and CDR2 SYDVKM. In nucleotides, the CDR3 is TGTGCCAGCAGTTGGACAGGGGGCAGTGAAAAACTGTTTTTT. Amino acid sequence: CASSWTGGSEKLFF.

The V and J genes are TRBV19 and TRBJ1-5, with D possibly matching TRBD1 (5 bases). Germline loops: CDR1 LNHDA, CDR2 SQIVND (reference sequence). V was clipped by 10 bases and J by 1 base, with 14 bases between them. The CDR3 sequence is 14 residues long. The DNA for the CDR3 is TGTGCCACGTTGGACAACCTAAGCAATCAGCCCCAGCATTTT. This codes for CATLDNLSNQPQHF.

The chain joins TRBV9 to TRBJ1-4, with D possibly being TRBD1 (6 bases). The germline V and J ends were trimmed by 4 bases and 7 bases, with 20 bases remaining between them. This CDR3 comprises 16 residues. Germline V gives CDR1 SGDLS, CDR2 YYNGEE. The CDR3 coding sequence is TGTGCCAGCAGCCCCACACAGGGTTTCAGAATTGAAAAACTGTTTTTT. It codes for CASSPTQGFRIEKLFF. The whole variable domain, filled in from reference TRBV9 and TRBJ1-4, reads DSGVTQTPKHLITATGQRVTLRCSPRSGDLSVYWYQQSLDQGLQFLIQYYNGEERAKGNILERFSAQQFPDLHSELNLSSLELGDSALYFCASSPTQGFRIEKLFFGSGTQLSVL.